Listed here are 8 T cell receptor beta chains from one sample, sequenced in a study of monozygotic twins with inflammatory bowel disease. Each CDR3 protein gets one entry in TCRdb, which reprocessed the 5' RACE reads and gives no DNA. The sample has about 380,000 distinct CDR3 sequences; the top ten hold 2.5% to 3%. Sequences were obtained from blood. The receptors shown here come from a human donor with ulcerative colitis or Crohn's disease, or a healthy co-twin of an affected twin (not recorded which).

The CDR3 loop is CAIKGYSNQPQHF. The V call is TRBV10-3, the J call TRBJ1-5; TCRdb reports TRBD1, a call that lacks DNA to check it against. This CDR3 has 13 residues. The V gene's germline CDR1 is ENHRY and CDR2 SYGVKD.

This chain connects TRBV2 to TRBJ2-5. CDR1 SNHLY and CDR2 FYNNEI come from the germline V gene. The CDR3 length is 14 residues. CDR3 protein: CASKRVLYQETQYF.

The V and J genes are TRBV6-1 and TRBJ1-6; TCRdb designates TRBD1, a call that cannot be tested without DNA. The V gene's germline CDR1 is MNHNS and CDR2 SASEGT. The CDR3 covers 17 residues. CDR3 residues: CASSRQGLSSYNSPLHF.

This chain connects TRBV5-4 to TRBJ2-1; absent DNA, TCRdb's TRBD2 call cannot be checked. The CDR3 totals 16 residues. CDR1 and CDR2 (germline): SGHNT, YYREEE (reference sequence). This CDR3 is CASSLGGSGGAYEQFF.

This chain joins TRBV7-3 and TRBJ2-7; absent DNA, TCRdb's TRBD1 call cannot be checked. The CDR3 extends over 14 amino acids. The germline V gene has CDR1 SGHTA and CDR2 FQGTGA. CDR3 loop: CASSLKAGPYEQYF. Using reference TRBV7-3 and TRBJ2-7 for the parts outside the CDR3, the full variable domain is GAGVSQTPSNKVTEKGKYVELRCDPISGHTALYWYRQSLGQGPEFLIYFQGTGAADDSGLPNDRFFAVRPEGSVSTLKIQRTERGDSAVYLCASSLKAGPYEQYFGPGTRLTVT.

The chain employs TRBV20-1 and TRBJ1-5; absent DNA, TCRdb's TRBD1 call cannot be checked. This CDR3 is 16 amino acids long. CDR1 and CDR2 (germline): DFQATT, SNEGSKA (reference sequence). The CDR3 loop is CSARDGGATPNQPQHF.

The rearrangement uses TRBV9 and TRBJ2-1; the D gene TCRdb calls, TRBD1, cannot be checked with no DNA. The CDR3 runs 16 residues. Per germline, CDR1 SGDLS and CDR2 YYNGEE. The CDR3: CASSATTGTVYNEQFF.

The rearrangement links TRBV6-1 to TRBJ2-3; the TCRdb D gene call, TRBD1, has no DNA to confirm it. The CDR3 consists of 15 residues. Germline-derived CDR1 and CDR2 are MNHNS and SASEGT. The CDR3: CASSVGQAERGTQYF.